This T cell receptor (beta chain) appears in the sequencing data of a study of T-cell memory formation after mild COVID-19. Study-level background: TCR clusters mostly belonged to single donors.

This clonotype was counted at least ten times. No antigen is known for it. Study-level findings and limits: Chiefly within CM and EM were the contracting CD4+ clones; CD8+ ones were within EMRA. The study found balanced CD4/CD8 in clones contracting day 15 to 85 and a CD4+ lean in later expanders.

5'RACE, which relied on constant-segment primers, yielded TCR alpha and TCR beta cDNA libraries carrying sample barcodes and UMIs. MiXCR, applied by TCRdb to the 5' RACE reads, yields one record per CDR3 protein. The sample shows 120,000 to 150,000 distinct CDR3 sequences, about 5.7% of them seen only once. This receptor was identified in an adult woman who had mild COVID-19 (a few samples of this study predate the infection). Cell type and time point are not known. Source material: PBMCs or a T cell subset sorted from them (not recorded which).

The CDR3 spells CASSLESSGGAILPYEQYF. The CDR3 DNA reads as TGCGCCAGCAGCTTGGAATCTAGCGGGGGGGCCATCCTCCCCTACGAGCAGTACTTC. The gene calls are TRBV5-1 and TRBJ2-7, with 12 bases identical to TRBD2. This CDR3 comprises 19 residues. Germline V gene data show CDR1 as SGHRS and CDR2 as YFSETQ. With 0 bases clipped from V and 2 bases from J, the junction kept 12 bases outside the gene matches. The full variable domain, completed using reference TRBV5-1 and TRBJ2-7, is KAGVTQTPRYLIKTRGQQVTLSCSPISGHRSVSWYQQTPGQGLQFLFEYFSETQRNKGNFPGRFSGRQFSNSRSEMNVSTLELGDSALYLCASSLESSGGAILPYEQYFGPGTRLTVT.